The rows below give T cell receptor beta chains drawn from one sample of a study of OX40 agonist ivuxolimab in advanced cancers. Repertoires were generated with immunoSEQ multiplex PCR, while TCRdb's copy carries only in-frame clones and drops some. The table records 50,000 to 70,000 clones, 93% of them present only once. The material sequenced was CD4+ or CD8+ T cells sorted from blood, taken in a trial of the OX40 agonist ivuxolimab. These receptors all come from an adult with an advanced solid tumor such as melanoma, head and neck, liver or kidney cancer. Each CDR3 is given with its conserved first and last residue. A D gene is named only where the DNA matches it firmly. Size is omitted from some rows. Given values are once, few, many or a class for expanded clones.

abundance: -; d_gene: -; j_gene: TRBJ1-2; v_gene: TRBV19; CDR3aa: CASSIDMHSGEGYTF; CDR3nt: TGTGCCAGTAGTATAGATATGCATTCCGGGGAAGGCTACACCTTC
abundance: -; d_gene: TRBD2; j_gene: TRBJ2-7; v_gene: TRBV29-1; CDR3aa: CSVEREGDEQYF; CDR3nt: TGCAGCGTTGAAAGGGAGGGCGACGAGCAGTACTTC
abundance: -; d_gene: -; j_gene: TRBJ2-3; v_gene: TRBV6-5; CDR3aa: CASSYSASGGLDTQYF; CDR3nt: TGTGCCAGCAGTTACTCGGCTAGTGGCGGATTAGATACGCAGTATTTT
abundance: -; d_gene: -; j_gene: TRBJ1-1; v_gene: TRBV5-5; CDR3aa: CASSLSRTEAFF; CDR3nt: TGTGCCAGCAGCTTGTCCCGAACTGAAGCTTTCTTT
abundance: -; d_gene: TRBD2; j_gene: TRBJ2-1; v_gene: TRBV28; CDR3aa: CASSLGTSGTSSYNEQFF; CDR3nt: TGTGCCAGTAGTCTCGGGACTAGCGGGACCAGCTCCTACAATGAGCAGTTCTTC
abundance: -; d_gene: -; j_gene: TRBJ2-7; v_gene: TRBV29-1; CDR3aa: CSVEDQGSYEQYF; CDR3nt: TGCAGCGTTGAAGATCAAGGGAGTTACGAGCAGTACTTC
abundance: -; d_gene: -; j_gene: TRBJ1-5; v_gene: TRBV5-6; CDR3aa: CASSVVGGQPQHF; CDR3nt: TGTGCCAGCAGCGTCGTGGGGGGTCAGCCCCAGCATTTT
abundance: once; d_gene: -; j_gene: TRBJ2-7; v_gene: TRBV28; CDR3aa: CASSLGGSYEQYF; CDR3nt: TGTGCCAGCAGTTTAGGGGGTAGTTACGAGCAGTACTTC
abundance: once; d_gene: -; j_gene: TRBJ2-7; v_gene: TRBV9; CDR3aa: CASTPGTSFIEQYF; CDR3nt: TGTGCCAGCACCCCCGGGACTTCTTTCATCGAGCAGTACTTC
abundance: -; d_gene: -; j_gene: TRBJ2-7; v_gene: TRBV27; CDR3aa: CASSSQGGYEQYF; CDR3nt: TGTGCCAGCAGTTCTCAGGGTGGGTACGAGCAGTACTTC
abundance: -; d_gene: -; j_gene: TRBJ2-5; v_gene: TRBV7-6; CDR3aa: CASSLGVETQYF; CDR3nt: TGTGCCAGCAGCTTAGGGGTAGAGACCCAGTACTTC
abundance: once; d_gene: TRBD1; j_gene: TRBJ2-1; v_gene: TRBV5-1; CDR3aa: CASRGGTGVLVSEQFF; CDR3nt: TGCGCCAGCAGAGGGGGTACAGGGGTATTAGTTTCTGAGCAGTTCTTC
abundance: -; d_gene: -; j_gene: TRBJ2-3; v_gene: TRBV4-1; CDR3aa: CASSQAGAADTQYF; CDR3nt: TGCGCCAGCAGCCAAGCGGGTGCGGCAGATACGCAGTATTTT
abundance: -; d_gene: -; j_gene: TRBJ2-7; v_gene: TRBV7-2; CDR3aa: CASSTGTRDFSYEQYF; CDR3nt: TGTGCCAGCAGCACAGGAACTAGGGACTTCTCCTACGAGCAGTACTTC
abundance: -; d_gene: -; j_gene: TRBJ2-1; v_gene: TRBV9; CDR3aa: CASSAPRWNEQFF; CDR3nt: TGTGCCAGCAGCGCCCCCCGGTGGAATGAGCAGTTCTTC
abundance: -; d_gene: -; j_gene: TRBJ2-7; v_gene: TRBV28; CDR3aa: CASTPAGGWEQYF; CDR3nt: TGTGCCAGCACCCCCGCAGGGGGGTGGGAGCAGTACTTC
abundance: once; d_gene: TRBD2; j_gene: TRBJ2-5; v_gene: TRBV27; CDR3aa: CASSLIGGSLQETQYF; CDR3nt: TGTGCCAGCAGTTTAATAGGCGGGAGTTTGCAAGAGACCCAGTACTTC
abundance: -; d_gene: -; j_gene: TRBJ2-7; v_gene: TRBV28; CDR3aa: CASSLGQGYEQYF; CDR3nt: TGTGCCAGCAGTTTGGGTCAGGGATACGAGCAGTACTTC
abundance: -; d_gene: -; j_gene: TRBJ2-2; v_gene: TRBV5-1; CDR3aa: CASSTTGLPTGELFF; CDR3nt: TGCGCCAGCAGCACTACGGGACTCCCCACCGGGGAGCTGTTTTTT
abundance: -; d_gene: -; j_gene: TRBJ2-3; v_gene: TRBV29-1; CDR3aa: CSVQKGGPSTDTQYF; CDR3nt: TGCAGCGTTCAGAAGGGAGGACCTAGCACAGATACGCAGTATTTT
abundance: once; d_gene: -; j_gene: TRBJ2-3; v_gene: TRBV6-5; CDR3aa: CASSVTSEGTDTQYF; CDR3nt: TGTGCCAGCAGTGTTACTAGTGAGGGCACAGATACGCAGTATTTT
abundance: -; d_gene: TRBD2; j_gene: TRBJ2-1; v_gene: TRBV19; CDR3aa: CASSMGLAAYNEQFF; CDR3nt: TGTGCCAGTAGTATGGGACTAGCGGCCTACAATGAGCAGTTCTTC
abundance: once; d_gene: -; j_gene: TRBJ1-2; v_gene: TRBV7-8; CDR3aa: CASSLGDGGYGYTF; CDR3nt: TGTGCCAGCAGCTTAGGTGACGGTGGTTATGGCTACACCTTC
abundance: -; d_gene: -; j_gene: TRBJ2-3; v_gene: TRBV7-9; CDR3aa: CASSLAGQGGTQYF; CDR3nt: TGTGCCAGCAGCTTAGCCGGACAGGGAGGGACGCAGTATTTT
abundance: -; d_gene: -; j_gene: TRBJ2-1; v_gene: TRBV12-5; CDR3aa: CASGLSADEQFF; CDR3nt: TGTGCTAGTGGTTTGAGTGCCGATGAGCAGTTCTTC
abundance: -; d_gene: TRBD1; j_gene: TRBJ2-5; v_gene: TRBV11-2; CDR3aa: CASSWPGQGDSLEETQYF; CDR3nt: TGTGCCAGCAGCTGGCCGGGGCAGGGGGATTCCCTTGAGGAGACCCAGTACTTC
abundance: once; d_gene: TRBD1; j_gene: TRBJ2-7; v_gene: TRBV5-6; CDR3aa: CASMQGDYEQYF; CDR3nt: TGTGCCAGCATGCAGGGGGACTACGAGCAGTACTTC
abundance: -; d_gene: -; j_gene: TRBJ1-2; v_gene: TRBV7-6; CDR3aa: CASSLGPGYGYTF; CDR3nt: TGTGCCAGCAGCTTAGGCCCGGGATATGGCTACACCTTC
abundance: once; d_gene: -; j_gene: TRBJ1-1; v_gene: TRBV27; CDR3aa: CASSLGGNTEAFF; CDR3nt: TGTGCCAGCAGTTTGGGGGGAAACACTGAAGCTTTCTTT
abundance: -; d_gene: -; j_gene: TRBJ1-5; v_gene: TRBV25-1; CDR3aa: CASSDGLINQPQHF; CDR3nt: TGTGCCAGCAGTGATGGACTGATCAATCAGCCCCAGCATTTT
abundance: -; d_gene: -; j_gene: TRBJ1-5; v_gene: TRBV19; CDR3aa: CASRYRQAGGNQPQHF; CDR3nt: TGTGCCAGTAGGTATAGACAGGCCGGGGGCAATCAGCCCCAGCATTTT
abundance: -; d_gene: -; j_gene: TRBJ2-7; v_gene: TRBV27; CDR3aa: CASSVGHEQYF; CDR3nt: TGTGCCAGCAGTGTCGGACACGAGCAGTACTTC
abundance: -; d_gene: -; j_gene: TRBJ2-3; v_gene: TRBV29-1; CDR3aa: CSVEDQPPATDTQYF; CDR3nt: TGCAGCGTTGAAGATCAACCCCCAGCGACAGATACGCAGTATTTT
abundance: -; d_gene: -; j_gene: TRBJ2-1; v_gene: TRBV5-8; CDR3aa: CASSVRITPDDEQFF; CDR3nt: TGTGCCAGCAGCGTCCGTATTACGCCTGACGATGAGCAGTTCTTC
abundance: -; d_gene: -; j_gene: TRBJ2-2; v_gene: TRBV7-3; CDR3aa: CASSLMKGVTGELFF; CDR3nt: TGTGCCAGCAGCTTAATGAAAGGGGTTACCGGGGAGCTGTTTTTT
abundance: -; d_gene: TRBD2; j_gene: TRBJ2-1; v_gene: TRBV7-9; CDR3aa: CASRTSGIYNEQFF; CDR3nt: TGTGCCAGCAGAACTAGCGGGATCTACAATGAGCAGTTCTTC
abundance: -; d_gene: TRBD2; j_gene: TRBJ2-3; v_gene: TRBV25-1; CDR3aa: CASSVSVLAGLTDTQYF; CDR3nt: TGTGCCAGCAGTGTGTCCGTACTAGCGGGACTCACAGATACGCAGTATTTT
abundance: -; d_gene: -; j_gene: TRBJ2-3; v_gene: TRBV5-6; CDR3aa: CASSLLVSTQTDTQYF; CDR3nt: TGTGCCAGCAGCTTGTTAGTGTCTACCCAAACAGATACGCAGTATTTT
abundance: many; d_gene: -; j_gene: TRBJ2-1; v_gene: TRBV7-2; CDR3aa: CASSLYRVDEQFF; CDR3nt: TGTGCCAGCAGCCTATACAGGGTCGATGAGCAGTTCTTC
abundance: -; d_gene: TRBD2; j_gene: TRBJ2-2; v_gene: TRBV10-2; CDR3aa: CASMTSGRATGELFF; CDR3nt: TGCGCCAGCATGACTAGCGGGAGGGCCACCGGGGAGCTGTTTTTT
abundance: -; d_gene: TRBD2; j_gene: TRBJ2-7; v_gene: TRBV2; CDR3aa: CASTPLAGGPSGSYEQYF; CDR3nt: TGTGCCAGCACTCCTCTAGCGGGAGGGCCCTCGGGCTCCTACGAGCAGTACTTC
abundance: once; d_gene: -; j_gene: TRBJ2-7; v_gene: TRBV28; CDR3aa: CASSSSPGWRAGSYEQYF; CDR3nt: TGTGCCAGCAGTTCCTCTCCGGGCTGGAGGGCCGGTTCCTACGAGCAGTACTTC
abundance: -; d_gene: -; j_gene: TRBJ1-5; v_gene: TRBV19; CDR3aa: CASSIGGDQPQHF; CDR3nt: TGTGCCAGTAGTATCGGAGGGGACCAGCCCCAGCATTTT
abundance: once; d_gene: TRBD2; j_gene: TRBJ2-7; v_gene: TRBV27; CDR3aa: CASSPSLAGELYEQYF; CDR3nt: TGTGCCAGCAGTCCGTCACTAGCGGGAGAACTATACGAGCAGTACTTC
abundance: -; d_gene: -; j_gene: TRBJ2-5; v_gene: TRBV7-9; CDR3aa: CASSPEKAAETQYF; CDR3nt: TGTGCCAGCAGCCCAGAGAAGGCCGCTGAGACCCAGTACTTC
abundance: -; d_gene: TRBD2; j_gene: TRBJ2-1; v_gene: TRBV9; CDR3aa: CASSISSGLPGNEQFF; CDR3nt: TGTGCCAGCAGCATTTCTAGCGGACTGCCGGGCAATGAGCAGTTCTTC
abundance: -; d_gene: -; j_gene: TRBJ2-7; v_gene: TRBV11-2; CDR3aa: CASSLGQYEQYF; CDR3nt: TGTGCCAGCAGCTTGGGGCAGTACGAGCAGTACTTC
abundance: -; d_gene: -; j_gene: TRBJ1-2; v_gene: TRBV7-9; CDR3aa: CASSRAQALPYGYTF; CDR3nt: TGTGCCAGCAGCCGTGCACAAGCTCTACCCTATGGCTACACCTTC
abundance: once; d_gene: -; j_gene: TRBJ2-1; v_gene: TRBV9; CDR3aa: CASSEGVAATYNEQFF; CDR3nt: TGTGCCAGCAGCGAGGGGGTAGCTGCGACCTACAATGAGCAGTTCTTC
abundance: -; d_gene: -; j_gene: TRBJ2-7; v_gene: TRBV5-6; CDR3aa: CASSLDGGPYEQYF; CDR3nt: TGTGCCAGCAGCTTGGATGGGGGCCCCTACGAGCAGTACTTC
abundance: -; d_gene: TRBD2; j_gene: TRBJ2-7; v_gene: TRBV28; CDR3aa: CASSPRGGPYSYEQYF; CDR3nt: TGTGCCAGCAGTCCTCGGGGGGGCCCATATAGCTACGAGCAGTACTTC
abundance: -; d_gene: TRBD2; j_gene: TRBJ2-5; v_gene: TRBV9; CDR3aa: CASSVGMAGGPRETQYF; CDR3nt: TGTGCCAGCAGCGTAGGAATGGCGGGAGGGCCCCGGGAGACCCAATACTTC
abundance: -; d_gene: -; j_gene: TRBJ1-3; v_gene: TRBV9; CDR3aa: CASSVALSGNTIYF; CDR3nt: TGTGCCAGCAGCGTAGCTCTAAGTGGAAACACCATATATTTT
abundance: -; d_gene: -; j_gene: TRBJ1-5; v_gene: TRBV6-6; CDR3aa: CASSYSGGNQPQHF; CDR3nt: TGTGCCAGCAGTTACTCAGGGGGCAATCAGCCCCAGCATTTT
abundance: -; d_gene: -; j_gene: TRBJ2-5; v_gene: TRBV6-6; CDR3aa: CASSYVGMKETQYF; CDR3nt: TGTGCCAGCAGTTACGTGGGAATGAAAGAGACCCAGTACTTC
abundance: few; d_gene: TRBD1; j_gene: TRBJ2-3; v_gene: TRBV6-6; CDR3aa: CASSYSGTAQDTQYF; CDR3nt: TGTGCCAGCAGTTACTCGGGGACAGCCCAAGATACGCAGTATTTT
abundance: -; d_gene: TRBD2; j_gene: TRBJ2-3; v_gene: TRBV10-1; CDR3aa: CASTWTRQNGVDTQYF; CDR3nt: TGCGCCAGCACTTGGACTAGACAGAATGGGGTAGATACGCAGTATTTT
abundance: -; d_gene: -; j_gene: TRBJ1-5; v_gene: TRBV27; CDR3aa: CASSRYPGENQPQHF; CDR3nt: TGTGCCAGCAGCCGCTACCCAGGGGAGAATCAGCCCCAGCATTTT
abundance: -; d_gene: -; j_gene: TRBJ2-1; v_gene: TRBV6-5; CDR3aa: CASSPTSYNEQFF; CDR3nt: TGTGCCAGCAGTCCAACCTCGTACAATGAGCAGTTCTTC
abundance: -; d_gene: -; j_gene: TRBJ2-5; v_gene: TRBV7-9; CDR3aa: CASSFMEETQYF; CDR3nt: TGTGCCAGCAGCTTTATGGAAGAGACCCAGTACTTC